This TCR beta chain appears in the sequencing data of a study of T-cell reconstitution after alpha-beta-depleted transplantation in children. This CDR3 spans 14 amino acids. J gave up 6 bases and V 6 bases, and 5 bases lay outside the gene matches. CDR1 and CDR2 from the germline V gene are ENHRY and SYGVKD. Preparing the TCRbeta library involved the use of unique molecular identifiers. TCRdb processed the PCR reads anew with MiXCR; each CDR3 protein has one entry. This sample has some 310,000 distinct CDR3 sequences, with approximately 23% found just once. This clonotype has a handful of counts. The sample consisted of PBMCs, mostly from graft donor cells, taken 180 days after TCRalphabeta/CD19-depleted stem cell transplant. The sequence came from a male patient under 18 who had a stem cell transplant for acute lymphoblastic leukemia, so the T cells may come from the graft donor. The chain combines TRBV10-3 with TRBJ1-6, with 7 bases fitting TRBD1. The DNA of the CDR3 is TGTGCCATCAGCGGACAGGCTTTTAATTCACCCCTCCACTTT. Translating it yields CAISGQAFNSPLHF.